The 18 T cell receptor beta chains below all came from one sample that was sequenced in a study of blood T cell repertoires in COVID-19. Profiled with immunoSEQ multiplex PCR; TCRdb holds only in-frame clones, not every one. This repertoire shows 60,000 to 70,000 clones, roughly 88% found once; its top ten account for roughly 43%. The sequencing input was peripheral blood. Receptors originate from a woman between 55 and 75 years old with COVID-19, enrolled during active disease.

The sample holds one count of this clone. This chain joins TRBV5-5 and TRBJ1-5, with D possibly being TRBD1 (6 bases). From germline, CDR1 is SGHKS and CDR2 YYEKEE (reference sequence). Trimming left V 6 bases short and J 4 bases short, with 17 bases between. The CDR3 has 15 residues. In nucleotides, the CDR3 is TGTGCCAGCACAAAGCAACAGGGCCCGAATCAGCCCCAGCATTTT. Its protein is CASTKQQGPNQPQHF.

The rearrangement uses TRBV11-3 and TRBJ2-1, with D maybe TRBD2 (6 bases). Germline values: CDR1 SGHNT, CDR2 YENEEA. V was trimmed by 4 bases and J by 2 bases, leaving 15 bases between them. The CDR3 consists of 16 residues. CDR3 coding DNA: TGTGCCAGCAGCTCTGGCGGGATAGCCCCCTACAATGAGCAGTTCTTC. Amino acids: CASSSGGIAPYNEQFF.

The CDR3 bases are TGTGCCAGCAGTACAGACAACACCGGGGAGCTGTTTTTT. Residues: CASSTDNTGELFF. J is TRBJ2-2 and V is TRBV7-9; unclear D gene. The V end was cut by 6 bases, the J end by 2 bases, with 7 bases between. This CDR3 spans 13 amino acids. Germline CDR1 reads SEHNR; CDR2 reads FQNEAQ (reference sequence).

This chain's CDR3 is CASTKTGLAGYNEQFF. The CDR3 coding sequence is TGTGCCAGTACCAAAACTGGACTAGCGGGATACAATGAGCAGTTCTTC. This chain connects TRBV19 to TRBJ2-1; TRBD2 aligns across 12 bases. J gave up 4 bases and V 7 bases, and 8 bases lay outside the gene matches. CDR3 length: 16 residues. From germline, CDR1 is LNHDA and CDR2 SQIVND (reference sequence).

This CDR3 is CASSYGGGRTEAFF. The CDR3 DNA follows: TGTGCCAGCAGTTACGGCGGGGGCCGGACTGAAGCTTTCTTT. The V and J genes are TRBV6-2 or TRBV6-3 and TRBJ1-1; weak D call: TRBD1 (6 bases). With 2 bases removed from V and 5 bases from J, the gap between germline ends came to 12 bases. This CDR3 spans 14 amino acids. From germline, CDR1 is MNHEY and CDR2 SVGEGT.

The chain is built from TRBV18 and TRBJ2-1; maybe TRBD2 (5 bases). Germline CDR1 and CDR2: KGHSH and LQKENI. V shed 3 bases and J shed 0 bases, with 12 bases lying between them. The CDR3 extends over 16 amino acids. CDR3 nucleotide sequence: TGTGCCAGCTCACCTAGCGACCGGAGCTCCTACAATGAGCAGTTCTTC. The encoded protein is CASSPSDRSSYNEQFF.

The chain employs TRBV18 and TRBJ2-5; 7 positions agree with TRBD1. Germline CDR1 and CDR2: KGHSH and LQKENI. V was clipped by 2 bases and J by 5 bases; unmatched bases: 8. This CDR3 has 15 amino acids. The CDR3 nucleotides read TGTGCCAGCTCACCAGCCAGACAGGGTGGGGAGACCCAGTACTTC. The encoded protein is CASSPARQGGETQYF.

The chain employs TRBV12-5 and TRBJ1-1; 7 bases match TRBD1. With 6 bases clipped from V and 4 bases from J, the junction kept 5 bases outside the gene matches. The V gene's germline CDR1 is LGHNT and CDR2 FRNRAP. CDR3 size: 13 residues. CDR3 DNA: TGTGCTAGTGGGCCAGGGGGTATCACTGAAGCTTTCTTT. Amino acid sequence: CASGPGGITEAFF.

V gene TRBV7-2 combines with J gene TRBJ2-4; D is uncertain. The V end was cut by 3 bases, the J end by 7 bases, with 19 bases between. Germline values: CDR1 SGHTA, CDR2 FQGNSA. This CDR3 has 16 residues. The CDR3 bases are TGTGCCAGCAGCTTCCGCGTAGGCGGCTTGAGGAACATTCAGTACTTC. It translates to CASSFRVGGLRNIQYF. Full variable domain (missing parts from reference TRBV7-2 and TRBJ2-4): GAGVSQSPSNKVTEKGKDVELRCDPISGHTALYWYRQSLGQGLEFLIYFQGNSAPDKSGLPSDRFSAERTGGSVSTLTIQRTQQEDSAVYLCASSFRVGGLRNIQYFGAGTRLSVL.

The CDR3 sequence is CASSQAQGYGYTF. In nucleotides, the CDR3 is TGTGCCAGCAGCCAAGCCCAGGGCTATGGCTACACCTTC. The chain recombines TRBV3-1 (or the pseudogene TRBV3-2) with TRBJ1-2; weak D call: TRBD1 (5 bases). In germline, CDR1 is LGHDT, CDR2 YNNKEL (reference sequence). V shed 1 base and J shed 4 bases, with 7 bases lying between them. The CDR3 totals 13 residues.

V gene TRBV5-6 combines with J gene TRBJ1-6, with a possible D match to TRBD1 (5 bases). The CDR3 sequence is 14 residues long. CDR1 and CDR2 (germline): SGHDT, YYEEEE. The V and J ends lost 3 bases and 9 bases respectively, with 13 bases between them. The CDR3 protein is CASSSGIRGSPLHF. The CDR3 nucleotides are TGTGCCAGCAGCTCAGGGATACGAGGTTCACCCCTCCACTTT.

J is TRBJ2-1 and V is TRBV18, with TRBD2 matching 7 bases. From germline, CDR1 is KGHSH and CDR2 LQKENI. The CDR3 runs 15 residues. V was clipped by 3 bases and J by 6 bases; unmatched bases: 8. DNA for the CDR3: TGTGCCAGCTCACCCCCGGGACTAACAACCAATGAGCAGTTCTTC. Residues: CASSPPGLTTNEQFF. The full variable domain, its missing parts supplied by reference TRBV18 and TRBJ2-1, is NAGVMQNPRHLVRRRGQEARLRCSPMKGHSHVYWYRQLPEEGLKFMVYLQKENIIDESGMPKERFSAEFPKEGPSILRIQQVVRGDSAAYFCASSPPGLTTNEQFFGPGTRLTVL.

The chain couples TRBV28 to TRBJ2-7, with TRBD1 identical over 9 bases. The CDR3 spans 14 residues. The V gene's germline CDR1 is MDHEN and CDR2 SYDVKM. V trimming: 7 bases; J trimming: 4 bases; junction bases outside the gene matches: 8. CDR3 sequence: CASNLQGAQYEQYF. The DNA of the CDR3 is TGTGCCAGCAATCTACAGGGGGCGCAGTACGAGCAGTACTTC.

CDR3 DNA: TGTGCCAGCCATTACAGGGGTATGAACACTGAAGCTTTCTTT. This gives the protein CASHYRGMNTEAFF. The chain employs TRBV19 and TRBJ1-1; 7 bases are a match to TRBD1. The trim removed 9 bases at V and 0 bases at J, leaving 7 bases unmatched. CDR1 LNHDA and CDR2 SQIVND come from the germline V gene (reference sequence). The CDR3 has 14 residues.

V and J are TRBV7-9 and TRBJ2-3; 9 nucleotides match TRBD2. The CDR3 sequence is 15 residues long. Germline V CDR1 and CDR2: SEHNR, FQNEAQ (reference sequence). With V trimmed by 1 base and J by 2 bases, 1 base remained unmatched. The CDR3 sequence is CASSLGLAATDTQYF. Here the CDR3 DNA reads TGTGCCAGCAGCTTAGGACTAGCGGCCACAGATACGCAGTATTTT.

The chain joins TRBV7-2 to TRBJ2-3, with no clear D. Trimming cost V 0 bases and J 2 bases, with 6 bases left between them. Germline V gene sequence: CDR1 SGHTA, CDR2 FQGNSA. The CDR3 is 14 amino acids. Written as DNA, the CDR3 is TGTGCCAGCAGCTTAGCACACCTCACAGATACGCAGTATTTT. It yields the protein CASSLAHLTDTQYF.

This clone has more than one count but fewer than ten. The chain carries TRBV7-9 and TRBJ1-4, with a tentative D call TRBD1 (5 bases). V was shortened by 5 bases and J by 1 base, with 14 bases between the two germline ends. Germline CDR1 SEHNR, CDR2 FQNEAQ (reference sequence). This CDR3 is built from 16 residues. CDR3 in DNA: TGTGCCAGCAGCCTCGGGACTCTGAAAACTAATGAAAAACTGTTTTTT. It is translated as CASSLGTLKTNEKLFF.

The V gene is TRBV29-1, the J gene TRBJ2-7, with 7 bases aligning to TRBD1. V gave up 6 bases and J gave up 3 bases; unmatched junction bases: 8. Germline loops: CDR1 SQVTM, CDR2 ANQGSEA. The CDR3 is made up of 13 amino acids. CDR3 in DNA: TGCAGCGTAATTTGGGACAGAGTCTACGAGCAGTACTTC. It codes for CSVIWDRVYEQYF.